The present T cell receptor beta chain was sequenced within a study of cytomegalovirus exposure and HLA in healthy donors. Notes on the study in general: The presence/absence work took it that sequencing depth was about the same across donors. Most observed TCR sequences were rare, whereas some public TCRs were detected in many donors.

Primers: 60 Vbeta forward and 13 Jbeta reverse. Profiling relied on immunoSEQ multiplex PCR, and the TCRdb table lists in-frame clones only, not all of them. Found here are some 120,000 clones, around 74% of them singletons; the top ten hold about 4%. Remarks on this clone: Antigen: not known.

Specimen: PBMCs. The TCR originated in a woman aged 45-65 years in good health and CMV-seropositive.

The CDR3 bases are TGCGCCAGCAGCCAGTTTGAACCCGGGACAGGGAGCTACGAGCAGTACTTC. The encoded protein is CASSQFEPGTGSYEQYF. The genes are TRBV4-1 and TRBJ2-7; 9 nucleotides agree with TRBD1. Germline trimming cut 3 bases from V and 3 bases from J; bases unmatched to any gene: 12. CDR1 is MGHRA, CDR2 YSYEKL, per germline. This CDR3 is built from 17 residues.